These T cell receptor beta chains were read from a single sample in a study of regulatory T cells in long-lasting Graves disease. TCRdb reanalysed the multiplex PCR reads using MiXCR and keeps one entry per CDR3 protein. The profile covers approximately 690,000 distinct CDR3 sequences, with approximately 29% appearing a single time and under 50% taken by the ten largest. Here the sequenced sample was peripheral blood mononuclear cells (PBMCs), taken when the disease was refractory, from a patient treated with antithyroid drugs. The receptors derive from a female donor with Graves disease. CDR3s include the opening cysteine and the closing phenylalanine or tryptophan.

13	TRBV7-2	TRBJ2-1	CASSLGGGAPQFF
16	TRBV5-1	TRBJ1-1	CASSLGATDMNTEAFF
14	TRBV6-5	TRBJ2-2	CASSYGGYTGELFF
13	TRBV12-3/TRBV12-4	TRBJ1-5	CASSAKANQPQHF
12	TRBV10-3	TRBJ1-1	CATSRQQAEAFF
14	TRBV7-9	TRBJ1-5	CASSSPGDDQPQHF
14	TRBV11-1	TRBJ1-1	CASREAGVGSEAFF
15	TRBV7-9	TRBJ1-1	CASTFGNRANTEAFF
15	TRBV7-9	TRBJ2-7	CASSARGTGLGEQYF
13	TRBV11-2	TRBJ2-1	CASSLDRRIEQFF
13	TRBV12-3/TRBV12-4	TRBJ2-5	CASSYRGLGTQYF
14	TRBV2	TRBJ2-2	CASSAIAGAGELFF
13	TRBV29-1	TRBJ1-1	CSVAGTEDTEAFF
20	TRBV3-1	TRBJ2-7	CASSQKMGLWGRVGTYEQYF
14	TRBV19	TRBJ1-2	CASSMQRGHYGYTF
13	TRBV30	TRBJ2-7	CAWSVWRANEQYF